A single T cell receptor beta chain is shown here with its context. It lacks a known antigen. A read error may produce the germline difference seen at one junction end. CDR1 SGHTA and CDR2 FQGNSA are derived from the germline V gene. Including cysteine and phenylalanine, the CDR3 has 14 amino acids. CDR3 DNA is the only sequence kept; it has 42 bases, read in frame from the first base. The data derive from a study of blood T cells in healthy people across ages (dated by TCRdb to 2013 to 2016). Regarding the research as a whole: In model experiments, roughly one uniquely barcoded TCR beta cDNA molecule per two T cells was captured by template switching. Using deep sequencing normalized with unique cDNA molecular identifiers, the study measured how TCR beta repertoire diversity changes with age. The donors were split into four age groups: young (average around 15 years), middle-aged (39), aged (about 62) and long-lived (under 90). To avoid experimental bias, donors of different ages were spread randomly across the sequencing lanes. The study analyzed two additional independent replicas of 1 million unique cDNA reads from the same blood draw for two donors, one aged 18 to 29 and one aged 80 or older. General study outcomes and caveats: As age increased, observed TCR beta diversity per million T cells dropped in a roughly linear way, and a significant reduction was already evident by age 40. There was a strong correlation between observed TCR beta diversity and the percentage of naive T cells measured by flow cytometry. Bulk unsorted PBMC profiling prevented conclusive comparison of naive and antigen-experienced compartments. Compared with the aged group, more naive CD4+ T cells, fewer expanded clones and increased TCR diversity were shown by the long-lived group, suggesting age selection. The CMV infection status of donors was not known, potentially confounding age-related changes in expanded clonotypes. Estimates of total diversity based on one million sequenced T cells were regarded as lower bounds and as underestimates.

Systemically healthy Caucasian individuals from Russia, approximately 39 in total and aged roughly 6 to 95 years, were included as donors. Each donor gave roughly 11 milliliters of peripheral blood, drawn into EDTA-treated Vacutainer tubes. Ficoll-Paque density-gradient centrifugation was used to isolate PBMCs, with at least 6 million obtained per sample. Total RNA, at least 5 micrograms per sample, was extracted from PBMCs with Trizol reagent. The percentages of naive CD45RAhigh/CD27high T cells were determined by flow cytometry on a PBMC aliquot from every donor. The library was prepared using 5' RACE. A second roughly 7 to 12 cycle PCR used a sample-barcoded 5' primer and a J-beta primer mix. A template-switch 5' adaptor carrying 12 random nucleotides introduced a unique molecular identifier onto each TCR beta cDNA molecule. At least 3 million CDR3-containing paired-end reads were obtained from each sample. All of the RNA was converted into first-strand cDNA using the Mint cDNA synthesis kit, with a TRBC-specific oligonucleotide serving as the primer. Following uracil-DNA glycosylase treatment, a first 18-cycle PCR with universal primers M1SS and BC2_uni_R was performed on all cDNA. Processing in the source paper ran as follows. Each sample was normalized by randomly selecting 1 million high-quality reads, each carrying a distinct molecular identifier. Reads sharing molecular identifiers were discarded rather than binned into consensus sequences. MiTCR, with a Q25 quality threshold and the strictest error-elimination algorithm, was used for CDR3 identification, clonotype clustering and error correction. A nonparametric unseen species model with Euler transformation was used to estimate a lower bound on total TCR beta diversity. TCRdb reworked the public reads: Q25 trimming with fastp, MiXCR clone assembly, productive beta chains retained. Every distinct CDR3 protein forms one entry, paired with its most common genes and DNA. It is TCRdb's table, rather than the study itself, that gives the V and J calls and clone size. This sample is represented by approximately 1,700,000 distinct CDR3 sequences; roughly two fifths of them were singletons. The ten largest clonotypes hold roughly 23% of the sample.

The sequence was collected from a human donor in good health. The rearranged segments are TRBV7-2 and TRBJ2-1, with TRBD2 as a weak D call on 6 bases. Material: blood. The DNA is as follows: TGTGTCAGCAGCCCAGCGGGCGGGTGGTTGGAGCAGTTCTTC. This sequence encodes CVSSPAGGWLEQFF.